The sequence of this T cell receptor beta chain was determined in a study of shared clonotypes between healthy human individuals. Profiled with immunoSEQ multiplex PCR; TCRdb holds only in-frame clones, not every one. The sample includes a few million clones, less than 95% of them seen just once. V lost 5 bases and J lost 0, with 24 bases in between. The germline CDR1 and CDR2 sequences are SGDLS and YYNGEE. The CDR3 is 19 residues long. The sample comprised naive CD4+ T cells from PBMCs. Subset: CD45RA+ positively selected. This sequence originates from a man aged 18 to 30 in good health. Some clones in this sample may be carry-over from other donors' samples. This chain links TRBV9 with TRBJ1-5, with D tentatively TRBD1 (5 bases). The CDR3 is CASREERRGTIYSNQPQHF. CDR3 bases: TGTGCCAGCAGGGAAGAGAGAAGGGGCACAATTTATAGCAATCAGCCCCAGCATTTT.